Given below is one T cell receptor beta chain in context. A clone one base away is much larger, so this may be a read error. Regarding time point: pre-sensitization, week 0. The treatment is: therapeutic diphenylcyclopropenone sensitization with weekly scalp DPC. Germline V gene sequence: CDR1 SGHVS, CDR2 FQNEAQ. The V gene lost 5 bases and the J gene lost 5 bases, with 18 bases spanning the gap. This CDR3 contains 15 residues. TCRdb analysed the RACE reads with MiXCR anew, one entry per CDR3 protein. Of about 120,000 distinct CDR3 sequences in the sample, about 14% are singletons; the top ten hold roughly 3.1%. The data were obtained in a study of human T cells and chemical hapten exposure.

Material: whole blood, obtained in connection with sensitization to the hapten diphenylcyclopropenone (DPC). The TCR comes from a woman under 30 with alopecia areata. Some clones in this sample may be carry-over from other donors' samples. The rearrangement links TRBV7-8 to TRBJ2-5; tentative D call: TRBD2 (5 bases). The CDR3 sequence is CASSKSGSGGETQYF. The CDR3 nucleotides are TGTGCCAGCAGCAAATCGGGATCCGGCGGGGAGACCCAGTACTTC.